The 3 T cell receptor beta chains listed next were all sequenced from one sample in a study of T cell repertoires in cytomegalovirus infection. TCRdb re-derived calls from the reads in MiXCR, one entry per CDR3 protein. This table holds approximately 750,000 distinct CDR3 sequences, roughly 36% found once. The specimen was PBMCs. The receptors come from a human donor in good health (CMV status not recorded). Some clones in this sample may be carry-over from other donors' samples.

Details on this clonotype: This may arise from a read error, as a much more abundant clone is one base away. Since no conserved phenylalanine or tryptophan closes the CDR3, a read error is the likely cause. The chain is built from TRBV7-2 and TRBJ2-1, with D perhaps matching TRBD1 or TRBD2 (5 bases each). V shed 1 base and J shed 5 bases, with 15 bases lying between them. The CDR3 covers 16 residues. Germline CDR1 SGHTA, CDR2 FQGNSA. In DNA, the CDR3 is TGTGCCAGCAGCTTAGTTGGGGGAGCGAAGGACAATGAGCAGTTCTTA. Encoded protein: CASSLVGGAKDNEQFL.

V is TRBV28 and J is TRBJ1-2; 9 bases align to TRBD1. V lost 4 bases, J lost 5 bases, and 17 bases stayed unmatched. The length of the CDR3 is 18 residues. Germline CDR1 and CDR2: MDHEN and SYDVKM. CDR3 sequence (DNA): TGTGCCAGCAGTTATCCCGCCGGACAGGGGAACAGAGGGTATGGCTACACCTTC. It encodes CASSYPAGQGNRGYGYTF.

The chain combines TRBV28 with TRBJ2-3; 10 positions agree with TRBD1. Germline-derived CDR1 and CDR2 are MDHEN and SYDVKM. The CDR3 spans 15 residues. With 10 bases clipped from V and 4 bases from J, the junction kept 11 bases outside the gene matches. CDR3 nucleotides: TGTGCCACTCAGACCGGGACAGGGGTATCAGATACGCAGTATTTT. It codes for CATQTGTGVSDTQYF.